These T cell receptor beta chains were read from a single sample in a study of response to subunit inactivated influenza vaccine. One entry per CDR3 protein, called by TCRdb with MiXCR from the RT-PCR reads. This sample yields about 540,000 distinct CDR3 sequences, of which under 25% are seen a single time; 2.5% to 3% belongs to the top ten. These sequences were also reported in another study, on T cells expressing NK-cell markers.

The sample here was CD4+ T cells sorted from PBMCs, taken about 13 days after vaccination. The origin of the receptors is a man aged 50 to 60 who received an inactivated influenza vaccine. Both conserved end residues are trimmed from each CDR3. The size of a clone is reported for some rows only, either as once, few or many, or as a class for expanded clones.

.	14	TRBV7-8	TRBJ2-3	ASSSRTSGGTDTQY
.	14	TRBV15	TRBJ2-2	ATSRDQAVASGELF
.	13	TRBV28	TRBJ2-2	VSSFVGGYTGELF
.	14	TRBV20-1	TRBJ2-3	SAGSGTGGFTDTQY
.	11	TRBV3-1	TRBJ2-2	ASSGGRLGELF
.	12	TRBV7-2	TRBJ1-6	ASSPVVGNSPLH
few	13	TRBV5-1	TRBJ2-2	ASSINQGNTGELF
.	13	TRBV11-2	TRBJ2-1	ASTRGQGAYNEQF
.	13	TRBV5-5	TRBJ2-2	ASSLYVGLTGELF
.	12	TRBV2	TRBJ2-1	ASEGTSGLNEQF
.	12	TRBV29-1	TRBJ2-1	SVEDRQPYNEQF
few	11	TRBV20-1	TRBJ1-1	SAPPQVKVEAF
few	14	TRBV5-4	TRBJ2-1	ASSLTLAGVHNEQF
few	12	TRBV12-3/TRBV12-4	TRBJ1-1	ASSLAGGSAEAF
.	13	TRBV12-3/TRBV12-4	TRBJ1-6	ASSGTAATHSPLH
few	12	TRBV29-1	TRBJ2-1	SVSPGLEMNEQF
.	12	TRBV6-5	TRBJ2-7	ASSYVTGPYEQY
.	12	TRBV12-3/TRBV12-4	TRBJ1-3	ASSFGSSGNTIY
.	9	TRBV27	TRBJ2-5	ASSFGLTQY
.	10	TRBV5-5	TRBJ2-7	ASSQTGNEQY
.	14	TRBV29-1	TRBJ2-1	SVGDYLGRVSNEQF
once	12	TRBV19	TRBJ2-7	ASSTGTGGAEQY
many	13	TRBV11-2	TRBJ2-7	ASSILGDRAYEQY
.	13	TRBV12-3/TRBV12-4	TRBJ2-3	ASSNRGINTDTQY
few	10	TRBV7-3	TRBJ2-1	ASSGMNNEQF
.	13	TRBV4-3	TRBJ2-2	ASSLKTVNTGELF
.	13	TRBV7-9	TRBJ2-7	ASSLGQALGGPQY
few	14	TRBV4-1	TRBJ2-5	ASSQHSGGAWETQY
.	11	TRBV5-1	TRBJ2-5	ASSKGTAETQY
few	15	TRBV7-2	TRBJ2-5	ASSPRGETYFQETQY
.	13	TRBV5-8	TRBJ1-6	ASSLGQLDNSPLH
few	14	TRBV6-2/TRBV6-3	TRBJ1-3	ASRPTGTVDENTIY
few	13	TRBV14	TRBJ2-1	ASSQRTSGSNEQF
.	10	TRBV7-9	TRBJ1-6	ASSSGAIPLH
.	16	TRBV7-8	TRBJ1-4	ASSPRDRGPTTNEKLF
once	13	TRBV5-1	TRBJ2-5	ASSPRGTRVGTQY
.	13	TRBV20-1	TRBJ2-1	SARVGLAGGRQQF
few	13	TRBV4-3	TRBJ1-2	ASSPYLQGNYGYT
few	12	TRBV3-1	TRBJ2-7	ASRLSGRNYEQY
.	11	TRBV24-1	TRBJ1-1	ATSGPPNTEAF
few	13	TRBV29-1	TRBJ2-6	SAGVSGFGANVLT
.	14	TRBV4-3	TRBJ2-2	ASSHHSGGAVGELF